This entry lists 15 T cell receptor beta chains sequenced from one sample in a study of T cell changes during pregnancy in multiple sclerosis (dated by TCRdb to 2018 to 2020). The library was produced with the immunoSEQ multiplex PCR assay. In TCRdb, the immuneACCESS table is reduced to in-frame sequences with V and J assigned. These tables do not hold every clone; where another copy was compared, an unresolved V gene accounts for under half, and the others remain unexplained. A total of about 66,000 clones appear in this sample, about nine tenths of them only once. The ten largest make up around 1.6% of the sample. The source was peripheral blood, collected in the third trimester of pregnancy. All receptors derive from a female donor with multiple sclerosis, enrolled in a pregnancy study.

The CDR3 is CASSPGTEAINEQFF. For the CDR3, the DNA is TGTGCCAGCAGTCCCGGGACAGAGGCTATCAATGAGCAGTTCTTC. V usage is TRBV27 and J usage is TRBJ2-1, with TRBD1 matching over 7 bases. In germline, CDR1 is MNHEY, CDR2 SMNVEV (reference sequence). The CDR3 runs 15 residues. V gave up 5 bases and J gave up 6 bases; unmatched junction bases: 10.

The rearrangement uses TRBV19 and TRBJ1-1; 10 bases align to TRBD1. This CDR3 has 17 amino acids. With 2 bases clipped from V and 4 bases from J, the junction kept 10 bases outside the gene matches. The germline V gene encodes CDR1 LNHDA and CDR2 SQIVND (reference sequence). This CDR3 reads CASSITGTGVSGTEAFF. CDR3 in DNA: TGTGCCAGTAGTATAACCGGGACAGGGGTCTCGGGCACTGAAGCTTTCTTT. Looking up the rest from reference TRBV19 and TRBJ1-1 gives the full variable domain: DGGITQSPKYLFRKEGQNVTLSCEQNLNHDAMYWYRQDPGQGLRLIYYSQIVNDFQKGDIAEGYSVSREKKESFPLTVTSAQKNPTAFYLCASSITGTGVSGTEAFFGQGTRLTVV.

The rearrangement links TRBV9 to TRBJ2-1; TRBD1 matches 11 bases. CDR3 size: 21 residues. The trim removed 2 bases at V and 2 bases at J, leaving 18 bases unmatched. Germline assignment: CDR1 SGDLS and CDR2 YYNGEE. In nucleotides, the CDR3 is TGTGCCAGCAGCGTGAGCCCCTCGGACAGGGGGCTTACGGACACCTACAATGAGCAGTTCTTC. It translates to CASSVSPSDRGLTDTYNEQFF.

This sequence joins TRBV30 and TRBJ2-7; 7 positions match TRBD1. This CDR3 comprises 15 residues. Trimming cost V 0 bases and J 2 bases; bases outside gene matches: 7. Germline V gene lookup returns CDR1 GTSNPN and CDR2 SVGIG (reference sequence). The CDR3 region has the DNA TGTGCCTGGAGTGTACTCGGGACAGCCACCTACGAGCAGTACTTC. This gives the protein CAWSVLGTATYEQYF.

The chain carries TRBV29-1 and TRBJ2-5; possibly TRBD1 for D (5 bases). The V end lost 6 bases, the J end lost 4 bases, and 18 bases lay between the germline ends. The CDR3 spans 14 residues. Per germline, CDR1 SQVTM and CDR2 ANQGSEA. The CDR3 is CSVTQLRGGETQYF. In DNA, the CDR3 is TGCAGCGTCACCCAGCTAAGGGGTGGAGAGACCCAGTACTTC.

The J gene is TRBJ1-4, the V gene TRBV19, with a tentative D call TRBD1 (5 bases). The germline V gene has CDR1 LNHDA and CDR2 SQIVND (reference sequence). The CDR3 spans 15 residues. Trimming cost V 5 bases and J 7 bases, with 17 bases left between them. This CDR3 is CASSAQDILGEKLFF. The CDR3 DNA follows: TGTGCCAGTAGTGCGCAGGACATACTGGGTGAAAAACTGTTTTTT.

The chain is built from TRBV2 and TRBJ1-2; D is ambiguous. The CDR3 covers 11 residues. Trimming stripped 4 bases from V and 7 bases from J, with 7 bases between. The germline gives CDR1 SNHLY, CDR2 FYNNEI. Here the CDR3 reads CASSVEAGYTF. The CDR3 DNA is TGTGCCAGCAGTGTGGAGGCTGGCTACACCTTC.

The chain joins TRBV19 to TRBJ2-4; tentatively, D is TRBD2 (5 bases). The CDR3 length is 14 residues. V was pared by 4 bases and J by 7 bases, with 14 bases between. Germline loops: CDR1 LNHDA, CDR2 SQIVND (reference sequence). This CDR3 reads CASSRGADWNIQYF. CDR3 nucleotides: TGTGCCAGTAGTAGGGGAGCCGACTGGAACATTCAGTACTTC.

V is TRBV7-2 and J is TRBJ1-2, with 7 positions matching TRBD1. CDR1 SGHTA and CDR2 FQGNSA come from the germline V gene. The CDR3 has 13 amino acids. Losses at the gene ends were 5 bases for V and 7 bases for J; bases not matched to a gene: 7. The CDR3: CASSPDRFRGYTF. CDR3 DNA: TGTGCCAGCAGCCCGGACAGGTTTCGTGGCTACACCTTC.

The chain links TRBV5-8 to TRBJ2-3, with no clear D. Trimming removed 0 bases at V and 3 bases at J, with 8 bases between. The CDR3 totals 14 residues. In germline, CDR1 is SGHTS, CDR2 YDEGEE. The CDR3 loop reads CASSLGALTDTQYF. In nucleotides, the CDR3 is TGTGCCAGCAGCTTGGGGGCTCTAACAGATACGCAGTATTTT.

The chain combines TRBV10-3 with TRBJ1-1; no reliable D call. The germline V and J ends were trimmed by 0 bases and 0 bases, with 11 bases remaining between them. Germline-derived CDR1 and CDR2 are ENHRY and SYGVKD. The CDR3 has 16 amino acids. CDR3 region: CAISESLEKMNTEAFF. The CDR3 nucleotides read TGTGCCATCAGTGAGTCGCTCGAGAAAATGAACACTGAAGCTTTCTTT.

The chain carries TRBV10-3 and TRBJ2-1; 10 bases fit TRBD1. Trimming at V came to 3 bases and at J to 5 bases, leaving 4 bases not matched to a gene. From germline, CDR1 is ENHRY and CDR2 SYGVKD. This CDR3 comprises 15 residues. The CDR3, as DNA: TGTGCCATCAGTGAATGGGACAGGGGAGACAATGAGCAGTTCTTC. This sequence encodes CAISEWDRGDNEQFF.

The chain joins TRBV21-1 to TRBJ2-1; TRBD2 was called by the table and not checked on the DNA. TRBV21-1 is shown as a pseudogene. CDR3 length equals 17 residues. In nucleotides, the CDR3 is TGTGCCAGCAGCTTCATAGCGGATGTGAGCTCCTACAATGAGCAGTTCTTC. It encodes CASSFIADVSSYNEQFF.

J is TRBJ1-1 and V is TRBV14, with 7 bases identical to TRBD1. The V gene's germline CDR1 is SGHDN and CDR2 FVKESK. The CDR3 has 21 residues. With V trimmed by 2 bases and J by 0 bases, 21 bases remained unmatched. Written as DNA, the CDR3 is TGTGCCAGCAGCCAAAACAAGAAAACCCACTGGTGGGACAGCATGAACACTGAAGCTTTCTTT. The encoded protein is CASSQNKKTHWWDSMNTEAFF.

The J gene is TRBJ2-6, the V gene TRBV30, with TRBD2 matching 10 bases. This CDR3 is 18 amino acids long. With V trimmed by 0 bases and J by 0 bases, 5 bases remained unmatched. Germline V lookup: CDR1 GTSNPN, CDR2 SVGIG (reference sequence). CDR3 DNA sequence: TGTGCCTGGAGTGTACGGACTAGCGGATTCTCTGGGGCCAACGTCCTGACTTTC. Amino acids: CAWSVRTSGFSGANVLTF.